This TCR beta chain was captured in a study of shared clonotypes between healthy human individuals. The overall study: Sampling drew on donors who were a couple of women and three men aged 18 to 49.

CDR1 SGHRS and CDR2 YFSETQ come from the germline V gene. The CDR3 runs 16 residues. After removal of 4 bases from V and 0 bases from J, the junction contained 8 bases not matched to a gene. Original handling: ImmunoSEQ only sent back junction sequences with no quality scores, so filtering was done differently. TCRdb keeps only in-frame clones here, not all; method: immunoSEQ multiplex PCR. D and trimming were read from the DNA, whereas the V and J calls and clone size are those reported in that table. This table has 400,000 to 500,000 clones, 75% to 85% appearing once. Sequenced material: PBMCs. This clonotype originated in a woman aged 40 to 55 in good health. Some clones in this sample may be carry-over from other donors' samples. The chain links TRBV5-1 to TRBJ1-1, with 8 nucleotides matching TRBD1. CDR3 amino acids: CASSPTGQVMNTEAFF. CDR3 DNA sequence: TGCGCCAGCAGCCCGACGGGACAGGTCATGAACACTGAAGCTTTCTTT. Complete variable domain (other parts from reference TRBV5-1 and TRBJ1-1): KAGVTQTPRYLIKTRGQQVTLSCSPISGHRSVSWYQQTPGQGLQFLFEYFSETQRNKGNFPGRFSGRQFSNSRSEMNVSTLELGDSALYLCASSPTGQVMNTEAFFGQGTRLTVV.